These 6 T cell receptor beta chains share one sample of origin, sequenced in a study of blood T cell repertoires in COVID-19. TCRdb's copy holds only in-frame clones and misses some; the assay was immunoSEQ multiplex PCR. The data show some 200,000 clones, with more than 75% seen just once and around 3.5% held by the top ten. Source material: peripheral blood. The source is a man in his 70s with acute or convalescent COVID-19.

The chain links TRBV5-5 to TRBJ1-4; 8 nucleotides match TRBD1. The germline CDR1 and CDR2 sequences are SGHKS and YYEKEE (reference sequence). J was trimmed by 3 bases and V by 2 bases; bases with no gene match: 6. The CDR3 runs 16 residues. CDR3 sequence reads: CASSFSGGTANEKLFF. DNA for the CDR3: TGTGCCAGCAGCTTCTCAGGGGGCACGGCTAATGAAAAACTGTTTTTT.

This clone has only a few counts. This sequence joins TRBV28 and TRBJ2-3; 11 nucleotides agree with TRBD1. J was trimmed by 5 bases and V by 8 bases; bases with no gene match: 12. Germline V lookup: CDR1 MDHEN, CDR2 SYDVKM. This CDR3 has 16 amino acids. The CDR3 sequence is CASSSPGQGDGDTQYF. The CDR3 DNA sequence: TGTGCCAGCTCATCTCCGGGACAGGGGGATGGAGATACGCAGTATTTT.

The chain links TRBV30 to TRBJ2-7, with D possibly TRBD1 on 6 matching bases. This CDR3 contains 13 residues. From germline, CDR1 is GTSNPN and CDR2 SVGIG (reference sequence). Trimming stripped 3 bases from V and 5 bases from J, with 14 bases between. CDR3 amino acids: CAWRNWGLDEQYF. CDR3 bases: TGTGCCTGGAGGAACTGGGGGCTCGACGAGCAGTACTTC.

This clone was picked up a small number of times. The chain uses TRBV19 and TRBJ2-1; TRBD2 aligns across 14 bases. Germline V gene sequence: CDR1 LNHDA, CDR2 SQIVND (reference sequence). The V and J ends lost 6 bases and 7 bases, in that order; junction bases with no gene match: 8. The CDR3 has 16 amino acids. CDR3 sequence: CASRGTSGSFGNEQFF. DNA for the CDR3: TGTGCCAGTAGGGGGACTAGCGGGAGCTTCGGGAATGAGCAGTTCTTC. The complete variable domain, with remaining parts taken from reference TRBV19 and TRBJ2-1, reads DGGITQSPKYLFRKEGQNVTLSCEQNLNHDAMYWYRQDPGQGLRLIYYSQIVNDFQKGDIAEGYSVSREKKESFPLTVTSAQKNPTAFYLCASRGTSGSFGNEQFFGPGTRLTVL.

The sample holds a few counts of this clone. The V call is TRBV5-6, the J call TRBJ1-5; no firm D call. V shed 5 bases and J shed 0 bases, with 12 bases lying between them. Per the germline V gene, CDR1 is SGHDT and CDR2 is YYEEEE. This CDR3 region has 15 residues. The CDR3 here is CASSSGFYSNQPQHF. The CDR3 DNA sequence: TGTGCCAGCAGTTCCGGGTTTTATAGCAATCAGCCCCAGCATTTT.

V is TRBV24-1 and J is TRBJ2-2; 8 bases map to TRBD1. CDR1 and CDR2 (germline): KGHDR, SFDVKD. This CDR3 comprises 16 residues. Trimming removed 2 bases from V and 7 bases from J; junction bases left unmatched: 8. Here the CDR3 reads CATSDSGQGRVGELFF. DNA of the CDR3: TGTGCCACCAGTGATTCAGGACAGGGAAGAGTCGGGGAGCTGTTTTTT.